In this sample, the clone carrying this T cell receptor beta chain turned up once. Its target is unknown. Second-dose recipients at about 4 or about 12 weeks were treated as one pooled group. The protocol was immunoSEQ multiplex PCR, while the TCRdb copy is restricted to in-frame clones and leaves out a portion. The sample yields approximately 52,000 clones, about 91% seen once. V lost 0 bases, J lost 5 bases, and 13 bases lay in between. The CDR3 covers 15 residues. The germline V gene has CDR1 MNHEY and CDR2 SVGEGT. The sample originates from a study of T cell responses to AZD1222 COVID-19 vaccine. Study-level points and caveats: Most donors were white British and more were female, and clonal diversity was possibly underestimated. CD4 TCRs linked to vaccination spanned spike, dominating at 160-218 and 743-854. Every sample of the repertoires postdated the peak T cell response.

The origin of this receptor is an adult who received the AZD1222 COVID-19 vaccine. This sequence joins TRBV6-2 or TRBV6-3 and TRBJ2-5, with D perhaps TRBD1 or TRBD2 (6 bases each). Sequenced material: peripheral blood, taken 28 days after the second AZD1222 dose. The chain's CDR3 is CASSYSGGLRETQYF. The CDR3 DNA sequence: TGTGCCAGCAGTTACTCTGGGGGGCTAAGGGAGACCCAGTACTTC.